These T cell receptor beta chains were read from a single sample in a study of blood T cell repertoires in COVID-19. The repertoire was sequenced with immunoSEQ multiplex PCR; TCRdb's copy has only in-frame clones and lacks some. The data show around 230,000 clones, around 88% seen once. The sequenced sample was PBMCs or T cells enriched from blood (not recorded which). The receptors were gathered from a middle-aged woman with acute COVID-19. The conserved cysteine and the conserved F or W are not part of the CDR3 here. The order of the fields is V gene, J gene, CDR3 protein.

v_gene: TRBV19
j_gene: TRBJ1-2
CDR3aa: ASSPQGIGYGYT

v_gene: TRBV6-1
j_gene: TRBJ1-1
CDR3aa: ASSELPGGQEAF

v_gene: TRBV6-1
j_gene: TRBJ1-6
CDR3aa: ASSEFYGADNSPLH

v_gene: TRBV2
j_gene: TRBJ2-5
CDR3aa: ASSEARETQY

v_gene: TRBV5-5
j_gene: TRBJ1-5
CDR3aa: ASSLDGVSNQPQH

v_gene: TRBV19
j_gene: TRBJ1-5
CDR3aa: ASRPEARWPQH

v_gene: TRBV5-1
j_gene: TRBJ2-1
CDR3aa: ASSLEVGLAYNEQF

v_gene: TRBV5-1
j_gene: TRBJ1-1
CDR3aa: ASSWGDRDNTEAF

v_gene: TRBV5-1
j_gene: TRBJ1-5
CDR3aa: ASSLGQNSNQPQH

v_gene: TRBV20-1
j_gene: TRBJ2-2
CDR3aa: SASPSGRTNTGELF

v_gene: TRBV30
j_gene: TRBJ2-1
CDR3aa: AWTPGTYNEQF

v_gene: TRBV19
j_gene: TRBJ2-6
CDR3aa: ASSIRDREYSGANVLT

v_gene: TRBV3-1/TRBV3-2
j_gene: TRBJ2-2
CDR3aa: ASSAEDLGEAGELF

v_gene: TRBV19
j_gene: TRBJ2-1
CDR3aa: ASSQPKRTGRDNEQF

v_gene: TRBV11-3
j_gene: TRBJ2-1
CDR3aa: ASSSLAGVYNEQF

v_gene: TRBV27
j_gene: TRBJ2-2
CDR3aa: ASSFRGRETGELF

v_gene: TRBV25-1
j_gene: TRBJ1-4
CDR3aa: ASRDDSGKLF

v_gene: TRBV19
j_gene: TRBJ2-1
CDR3aa: ASSILQFNEQF

v_gene: TRBV5-6
j_gene: TRBJ2-7
CDR3aa: ASSISGTGIVYEQY

v_gene: TRBV29-1
j_gene: TRBJ2-1
CDR3aa: SVAGGRTNEQF

v_gene: TRBV6-5
j_gene: TRBJ2-6
CDR3aa: ATTGGASGANVLT

v_gene: TRBV19
j_gene: TRBJ2-7
CDR3aa: ASSSSLGPGPIYEQY

v_gene: TRBV27
j_gene: TRBJ2-7
CDR3aa: ASSTRESGEQY

v_gene: TRBV19
j_gene: TRBJ2-7
CDR3aa: ASSIGLAVSSYEQY

v_gene: TRBV6-5
j_gene: TRBJ1-2
CDR3aa: ASSYGRDINGYT

v_gene: TRBV7-6
j_gene: TRBJ2-3
CDR3aa: ASSSVAGWGTDTQY

v_gene: TRBV9
j_gene: TRBJ2-5
CDR3aa: ASSVKDGGTQY

v_gene: TRBV11-3
j_gene: TRBJ2-7
CDR3aa: ASSSRDIRGPRDRTYEQY

v_gene: TRBV11-3
j_gene: TRBJ1-5
CDR3aa: ASSLGGGGNQPQH

v_gene: TRBV7-9
j_gene: TRBJ2-7
CDR3aa: ASSTRGREQY

v_gene: TRBV3-1/TRBV3-2
j_gene: TRBJ2-7
CDR3aa: ASSQDLLYEQY

v_gene: TRBV7-3
j_gene: TRBJ2-1
CDR3aa: ASSLYRAAVNEQF

v_gene: TRBV30
j_gene: TRBJ2-7
CDR3aa: AWSSPREVSEQY

v_gene: TRBV9
j_gene: TRBJ1-1
CDR3aa: ASSVDPRDREAF

v_gene: TRBV3-1/TRBV3-2
j_gene: TRBJ1-2
CDR3aa: ASSRQAGPDSYGYT

v_gene: TRBV27
j_gene: TRBJ2-7
CDR3aa: ASSLSKGQFNEQY

v_gene: TRBV25-1
j_gene: TRBJ2-7
CDR3aa: ASSDRTSGISYEQY

v_gene: TRBV9
j_gene: TRBJ2-3
CDR3aa: ASSEMGQKHVTQY

v_gene: TRBV29-1
j_gene: TRBJ2-1
CDR3aa: SGTSGTYEQF

v_gene: TRBV6-5
j_gene: TRBJ2-7
CDR3aa: ASSQMSYEQY

v_gene: TRBV27
j_gene: TRBJ2-7
CDR3aa: ASRGTATYEQY

v_gene: TRBV5-1
j_gene: TRBJ2-2
CDR3aa: ASSLDSQGNTGELF

v_gene: TRBV3-1/TRBV3-2
j_gene: TRBJ2-1
CDR3aa: ASSHIAGGVDEQF

v_gene: TRBV27
j_gene: TRBJ2-1
CDR3aa: ASSPSGRPTLNEQF

v_gene: TRBV5-1
j_gene: TRBJ1-4
CDR3aa: ASSRTVNEKLF

v_gene: TRBV13
j_gene: TRBJ1-1
CDR3aa: ASSLGLDRQLNTEAF

v_gene: TRBV18
j_gene: TRBJ2-1
CDR3aa: ASSLDGTGEGEQF

v_gene: TRBV4-1
j_gene: TRBJ2-2
CDR3aa: ASSQDPTGESNTGELF

v_gene: TRBV27
j_gene: TRBJ2-1
CDR3aa: ASRSLGGLEYNEQF

v_gene: TRBV3-1/TRBV3-2
j_gene: TRBJ2-1
CDR3aa: ASSLAGTSGRDEQF

v_gene: TRBV11-2
j_gene: TRBJ1-1
CDR3aa: ASSLGSGQAFEAF

v_gene: TRBV3-1/TRBV3-2
j_gene: TRBJ1-6
CDR3aa: ASSQGAGWRDSPLH

v_gene: TRBV7-9
j_gene: TRBJ1-1
CDR3aa: ASSSISGYTEAF

v_gene: TRBV19
j_gene: TRBJ2-2
CDR3aa: ASSMRLAGPNTGELF

v_gene: TRBV24-1
j_gene: TRBJ1-1
CDR3aa: ATSDRGQGGTEAF

v_gene: TRBV11-3
j_gene: TRBJ2-7
CDR3aa: ASSLPGLRSSYEQY

v_gene: TRBV5-5
j_gene: TRBJ2-2
CDR3aa: ASSRGLAENTGELF

v_gene: TRBV5-1
j_gene: TRBJ2-7
CDR3aa: ASSSGTGGSYEQY

v_gene: TRBV5-8
j_gene: TRBJ1-3
CDR3aa: ASSFYGGNSGNTIY

v_gene: TRBV11-3
j_gene: TRBJ2-1
CDR3aa: ASSQGMASYNEQF